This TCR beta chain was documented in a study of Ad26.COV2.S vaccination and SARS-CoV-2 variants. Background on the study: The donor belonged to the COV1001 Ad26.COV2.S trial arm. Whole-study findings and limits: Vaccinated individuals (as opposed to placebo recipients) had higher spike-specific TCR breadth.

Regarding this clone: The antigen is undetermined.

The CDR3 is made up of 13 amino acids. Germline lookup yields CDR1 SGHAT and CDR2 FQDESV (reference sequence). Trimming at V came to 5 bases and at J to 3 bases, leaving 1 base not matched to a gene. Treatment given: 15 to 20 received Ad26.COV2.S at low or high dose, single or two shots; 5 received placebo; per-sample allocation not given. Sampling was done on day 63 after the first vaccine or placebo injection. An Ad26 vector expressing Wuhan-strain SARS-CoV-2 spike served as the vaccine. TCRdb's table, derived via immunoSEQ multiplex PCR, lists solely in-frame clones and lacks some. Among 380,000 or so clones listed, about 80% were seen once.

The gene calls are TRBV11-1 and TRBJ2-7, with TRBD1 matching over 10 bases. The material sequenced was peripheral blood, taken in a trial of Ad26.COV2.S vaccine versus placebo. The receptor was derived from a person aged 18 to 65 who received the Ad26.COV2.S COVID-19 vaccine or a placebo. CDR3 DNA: TGTGCCAGCAGCGGGGACAGGGGCTACGAGCAGTACTTC. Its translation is CASSGDRGYEQYF.